This T cell receptor (beta chain) was recorded in a study of graft-versus-host responses after intestinal transplantation. Study information: Tacrolimus plus steroids were given to all recipients for roughly 3 years, preceded by anti-thymocyte globulin induction.

A note on this clone: No antigen is known for it.

General observations from the study: Recipient marrow contained GvH clones, some of which appeared first in ileum or blood.

Germline values: CDR1 SEHNR, CDR2 FQNEAQ (reference sequence). This CDR3 is built from 12 residues. Trimming cost V 6 bases and J 9 bases, with 15 bases left between them. TCRdb keeps only in-frame clones here, not all; method: immunoSEQ multiplex PCR. Found here are about 88,000 clones, under 95% of them singletons; the top ten hold approximately 0.32%. The sample was unstimulated CD4+ T cells sorted from spleen or lymph node cells, taken before transplant. The clonotype comes from a human donor who was the organ donor for an intestinal transplant. J is TRBJ2-7 and V is TRBV7-9; TRBD2 is a possible D gene (6 bases). This chain's CDR3 is CASRAGSSWQYF. In nucleotides, the CDR3 is TGTGCCAGCAGAGCCGGGAGTTCCTGGCAGTACTTC. Looking up the rest from reference TRBV7-9 and TRBJ2-7 gives the full variable domain: DTGVSQNPRHKITKRGQNVTFRCDPISEHNRLYWYRQTLGQGPEFLTYFQNEAQLEKSRLLSDRFSAERPKGSFSTLEIQRTEQGDSAMYLCASRAGSSWQYFGPGTRLTVT.